Below, 2 T cell receptor beta chains from the same sample are listed, as sequenced in a study of cytomegalovirus exposure and HLA in healthy donors. Researchers ran the PCR with 60 Vbeta and 13 Jbeta primers. Assay used: immunoSEQ multiplex PCR; TCRdb lists only in-frame clones, some missing. The sample has about 210,000 clones; about four fifths are singletons. Sequencing was performed on PBMCs. The receptors originated from a male donor in good health and CMV-seropositive.

The chain couples TRBV4-3 to TRBJ1-2; TRBD1 matches 8 bases. V lost 1 base, J lost 5 bases, and 3 bases stayed unmatched. The CDR3 is made up of 14 amino acids. Germline-derived CDR1 and CDR2 are LGHNA and YSLEER. The CDR3 DNA is TGCGCCAGCAGCCAAGGCCAGGGGGCGTATGGCTACACCTTC. It encodes CASSQGQGAYGYTF.

The chain recombines TRBV4-1 with TRBJ2-1, with D perhaps matching TRBD2 (5 bases). CDR1 MGHRA and CDR2 YSYEKL come from the germline V gene. Trimming left V 3 bases short and J 5 bases short, with 17 bases between. CDR3 length: 16 residues. CDR3 amino acids: CASSHFLTRGNNEQFF. The CDR3 DNA reads TGCGCCAGCAGCCACTTTCTTACCCGGGGTAACAATGAGCAGTTCTTC.